These 14 T cell receptor beta chains share one sample of origin, sequenced in a study of CXCR3-negative and CXCR3-positive naive CD8 T cells. Study-level results: Hydrophobicity of TRB CDR3s was greater in CXCR3-positive naive cells than in CXCR3-negative naive cells.

The authors prepared UMI-labeled TRB cDNA libraries by 5' RACE. TCRdb reprocessed the 5' RACE reads and keeps a single row for each CDR3 protein, giving no DNA. This repertoire includes around 65,000 distinct CDR3 sequences. Their antigen targets remain unknown. The sequencing sample was made of naive CXCR3+ CD8+ T cells from blood. Subset in this sample: CD45RO-CCR7+CD27+CD95- naive CD8+ T cells expressing CXCR3 (TNR3+). Source of these receptors: a human donor in good health. Some clones in this sample may be carry-over from other donors' samples.

The chain has TRBV7-8 and TRBJ2-3; TCRdb reports TRBD1, a call that lacks DNA to check it against. The germline CDR1 and CDR2 sequences are SGHVS and FQNEAQ. CDR3 length equals 14 residues. CDR3 in amino acids: CASSPPSGTDTQYF.

The chain links TRBV20-1 to TRBJ1-5; the TRBD1 assignment by TCRdb is unverifiable without DNA. The CDR3 is made up of 16 amino acids. Germline V gene lookup returns CDR1 DFQATT and CDR2 SNEGSKA (reference sequence). This CDR3 reads CSAIPGQEVVNQPQHF.

This chain connects TRBV28 to TRBJ2-2. There are 12 residues in the CDR3. CDR1 MDHEN and CDR2 SYDVKM come from the germline V gene. CDR3 in amino acids: CASSFVTGELFF.

This chain connects TRBV11-2 to TRBJ1-6; the D call of TRBD1 rests on TCRdb alone, since no DNA is present to check it. CDR1 and CDR2 from the germline V gene are SGHAT and FQNNGV. The CDR3 spans 16 residues. CDR3 loop: CASSLGPNREDSPLHF.

This rearrangement joins TRBV30 to TRBJ1-1. This CDR3 region has 14 residues. Germline V CDR1 and CDR2: GTSNPN, SVGIG (reference sequence). The CDR3 sequence is CAWSVDRTNTEAFF. The full variable domain, with the rest looked up from reference TRBV30 and TRBJ1-1, is SQTIHQWPATLVQPVGSPLSLECTVEGTSNPNLYWYRQAAGRGLQLLFYSVGIGQISSEVPQNLSASRPQDRQFILSSKKLLLSDSGFYLCAWSVDRTNTEAFFGQGTRLTVV.

This chain uses TRBV6-5 with TRBJ1-1. Per germline, CDR1 MNHEY and CDR2 SVGAGI. This CDR3 has 14 residues. The CDR3 reads CASSSSWGNTEAFF.

This chain uses TRBV5-1 with TRBJ1-1. The CDR3 extends over 16 amino acids. Per germline, CDR1 SGHRS and CDR2 YFSETQ. CDR3: CASSLVDGLRETEAFF. Full variable domain (remainder filled in from reference TRBV5-1 and TRBJ1-1): KAGVTQTPRYLIKTRGQQVTLSCSPISGHRSVSWYQQTPGQGLQFLFEYFSETQRNKGNFPGRFSGRQFSNSRSEMNVSTLELGDSALYLCASSLVDGLRETEAFFGQGTRLTVV.

J is TRBJ2-1 and V is TRBV28; TCRdb indicates TRBD2, and absent DNA this call remains unverified. Looked up from germline, CDR1 is MDHEN and CDR2 is SYDVKM. The CDR3 consists of 16 residues. CDR3: CASSLETSGPSDEQFF. Combining the CDR3 with reference TRBV28 and TRBJ2-1 gives the whole variable domain DVKVTQSSRYLVKRTGEKVFLECVQDMDHENMFWYRQDPGLGLRLIYFSYDVKMKEKGDIPEGYSVSREKKERFSLILESASTNQTSMYLCASSLETSGPSDEQFFGPGTRLTVL.

The chain combines TRBV29-1 with TRBJ2-5; the D call from TCRdb, TRBD1, cannot be confirmed without DNA. The CDR3 totals 17 residues. Germline values: CDR1 SQVTM, CDR2 ANQGSEA. The CDR3 sequence is CSVGIGLVGAGQETQYF.

This chain connects TRBV29-1 to TRBJ2-5; checking the TCRdb D call of TRBD1 is not possible without DNA. The V gene's germline CDR1 is SQVTM and CDR2 ANQGSEA. The CDR3 has 16 amino acids. The CDR3 sequence: CSVEDSRGRHEETQYF.

J is TRBJ2-1 and V is TRBV7-6; the TCRdb call, TRBD2, lacks DNA for checking. The CDR3 is 16 amino acids. The germline V gene has CDR1 SGHVS and CDR2 FNYEAQ. The CDR3 sequence: CASSLYYGGPYNEQFF.

This CDR3 reads CSVAETGPGSPLHF. The chain joins TRBV29-1 to TRBJ1-6; TCRdb gives TRBD1 as the D gene, but with no DNA this cannot be confirmed. The CDR3 totals 14 residues. Germline CDR1 is SQVTM and CDR2 is ANQGSEA. Based on the CDR3 plus reference TRBV29-1 and TRBJ1-6, the full variable domain is SAVISQKPSRDICQRGTSLTIQCQVDSQVTMMFWYRQQPGQSLTLIATANQGSEATYESGFVIDKFPISRPNLTFSTLTVSNMSPEDSSIYLCSVAETGPGSPLHFGNGTRLTVT.

This CDR3 is CAPQPQGAHQPQHF. The rearrangement links TRBV6-6 to TRBJ1-5; TCRdb picks TRBD1, but there is no DNA to check that call. The CDR3 is 14 amino acids. Germline V gives CDR1 MNHNY, CDR2 SVGAGI (reference sequence).

The J gene is TRBJ2-7, the V gene TRBV28; there is no DNA to check the TCRdb D call of TRBD1. Germline V gives CDR1 MDHEN, CDR2 SYDVKM. This CDR3 has 14 residues. CDR3 loop: CASSFRGDPYEQYF.